This T cell receptor beta chain was observed in a study of CD8 T cells in Susac syndrome. With V trimmed by 5 bases and J by 3 bases, 4 bases remained unmatched. Germline V gives CDR1 PRHDT, CDR2 FYEKMQ (reference sequence). The CDR3 is 14 residues long. The authors sequenced TCR beta from blood CD8+ and CD4+ T cells. FACS enriched CD8+ TEMRA cells, while bulk CD8+ and CD4+ were negatively isolated. When the RNA was reverse transcribed, random hexamers were used with an input of roughly 0.45 to 1 ug. An immunoSEQ multiplex PCR amplified TCR beta CDR3 over 54 Vbeta and 13 Jbeta. One entry per CDR3 protein, called by TCRdb with MiXCR from the immunoSEQ multiplex PCR reads. The table shows roughly 150,000 distinct CDR3 sequences, with about 95% occurring only once.

This clonotype was sampled from a human donor with multiple sclerosis. Material for sequencing was CD8+ T cells from PBMCs. The chain is built from TRBV13 and TRBJ2-5; 9 bases match TRBD2. CDR3 nucleotides: TGTGCCAGCAGCCTCGGGACTAGCAAAGAGACCCAGTACTTC. Protein product: CASSLGTSKETQYF.